The subject of this entry is one T cell receptor (beta chain). Its specificity is not known. Here immunoSEQ multiplex PCR was the method, and the copy in TCRdb shows in-frame clones only, minus some. Counted here are roughly 130,000 clones, roughly nine tenths occurring once; the ten biggest clones make up over 1.2%. The data stem from a study of T cell responses to AZD1222 COVID-19 vaccine. Whole-study findings and limits: Spike regions recognized by vaccine-associated CD4 TCRs spanned the protein, led by 160-218 and 743-854. It should be noted that donors were predominantly white British and more often female, and clonal diversity was possibly underestimated. Spike-specific TCR breadth rose after two AZD1222 doses, and depth rose as well.

V shed 3 bases and J shed 12 bases, with 17 bases lying between them. Looked up from germline, CDR1 is KGHSH and CDR2 is LQKENI. The CDR3 sequence is 14 residues long. The V call is TRBV18, the J call TRBJ1-4; unclear D gene. The TCR was taken from an adult in good health. The sample was peripheral blood, taken on day 0 of AZD1222 vaccination. The CDR3 DNA is TGTGCCAGCTCACCGGGCAGGTGGGTAGAGGAACTGTTTTTT. Its protein is CASSPGRWVEELFF. The full variable domain, its missing parts supplied by reference TRBV18 and TRBJ1-4, is NAGVMQNPRHLVRRRGQEARLRCSPMKGHSHVYWYRQLPEEGLKFMVYLQKENIIDESGMPKERFSAEFPKEGPSILRIQQVVRGDSAAYFCASSPGRWVEELFFGSGTQLSVL.